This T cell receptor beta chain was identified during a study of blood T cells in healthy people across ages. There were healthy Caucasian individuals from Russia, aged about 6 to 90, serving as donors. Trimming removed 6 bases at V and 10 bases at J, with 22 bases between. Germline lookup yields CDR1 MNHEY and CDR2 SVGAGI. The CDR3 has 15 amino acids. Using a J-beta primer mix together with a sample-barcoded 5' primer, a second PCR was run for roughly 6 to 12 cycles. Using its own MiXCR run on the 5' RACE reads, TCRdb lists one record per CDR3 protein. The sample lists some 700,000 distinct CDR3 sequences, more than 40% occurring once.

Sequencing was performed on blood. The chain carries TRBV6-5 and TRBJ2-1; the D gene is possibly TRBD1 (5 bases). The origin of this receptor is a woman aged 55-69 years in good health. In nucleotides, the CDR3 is TGTGCCAGCAGCTACGGCTTCGACAGCTCCTACGAGCAGTTCTTC. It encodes CASSYGFDSSYEQFF.